A selection of T cell receptor beta chains follows, all from one sample in a study of blood T cell repertoires in COVID-19. This table comes from immunoSEQ multiplex PCR, and its TCRdb copy is limited to in-frame clones, with some not included. The data hold roughly 200,000 clones, with about 80% observed a single time. Material for sequencing was peripheral blood. The origin of the receptors is a man between 60 and 75 years old with acute or convalescent COVID-19. Each CDR3 is given with its conserved first and last residue. D genes are given only for firm matches. The size of a clone is reported for some rows only, either as once, few or many, or as a class for expanded clones.

length	J	size	D	V	DNA	CDR3
11	TRBJ1-3	.	.	TRBV29-1	TGCAGCGTTCCTCTTGGAAACACCATATATTTT	CSVPLGNTIYF
17	TRBJ1-2	once	TRBD1	TRBV7-8	TGTGCCAGCAGCTCCCCGAATTTCCGGGACAGGGGCTATGGCTACACCTTC	CASSSPNFRDRGYGYTF
14	TRBJ2-7	once	TRBD2	TRBV20-1	TGCAGTGCTAGTTCTGGCGGGAGTATGGAAGAGCAGTACTTC	CSASSGGSMEEQYF
14	TRBJ2-7	.	TRBD2	TRBV13	TGTGCCAGCAGCTCCGGGACTAGCGGTTACGAGCAGTACTTC	CASSSGTSGYEQYF
13	TRBJ1-4	.	TRBD1	TRBV11-2	TGTGCCAGCACCCAGTACAGGGGTGAAAAACTGTTTTTT	CASTQYRGEKLFF
15	TRBJ2-7	.	.	TRBV23-1	TGCGCCAGCAGTCACATAACACCTGGCTCCTACGAGCAGTACTTC	CASSHITPGSYEQYF
13	TRBJ1-1	.	.	TRBV3-1/TRBV3-2	TGTGCCAGCAGCCAAGTCAGGGTTCGAGAAGCTTTCTTT	CASSQVRVREAFF
14	TRBJ2-7	.	TRBD1	TRBV5-1	TGCGCCAGCAGCGGACAGGGGGATGCCTACGAGCAGTACTTC	CASSGQGDAYEQYF
15	TRBJ2-1	many	.	TRBV27	TGTGCCAGCAGTTTTACCGGTCCTTCCTACAATGAGCAGTTCTTC	CASSFTGPSYNEQFF
21	TRBJ2-1	.	.	TRBV7-8	TGTGCCAGCAGCTACCGCCTCGTAGAAGCCGGGGGGCTTACAGTTGGGAATGAGCAGTTCTTC	CASSYRLVEAGGLTVGNEQFF
14	TRBJ1-2	few	TRBD1	TRBV3-1/TRBV3-2	TGTGCCAGCAGCCAAGCCGGGACAGGGGCTCTTCCCACCTTC	CASSQAGTGALPTF
17	TRBJ2-3	.	TRBD2	TRBV7-9	TGTGCCAGCACACCACCGGTCGGGACTAGCGGGGGCAGCACGCAGTATTTT	CASTPPVGTSGGSTQYF
16	TRBJ1-6	.	TRBD1	TRBV2	TGTGCCAGCAGTGAAGTGACAGGGGGCATGGGTTCACCCCTCCACTTT	CASSEVTGGMGSPLHF
16	TRBJ1-2	.	TRBD1	TRBV4-2	TGTGCCAGCAGCCAAATTGGGGACAGGGGGGTCTATGGCTACACCTTC	CASSQIGDRGVYGYTF
14	TRBJ1-1	few	.	TRBV2	TGTGCCAGCATTTGGGGACAATCGAACACTGAAGCTTTCTTT	CASIWGQSNTEAFF
16	TRBJ1-4	.	TRBD1	TRBV18	TGTGCCAGCTCAGGAGACGACAGGGGCACTAATGAAAAACTGTTTTTT	CASSGDDRGTNEKLFF
15	TRBJ2-1	once	.	TRBV13	TGTGCCAGCAGCTTAAGGGGATCCTCCTACAATGAGCAGTTCTTC	CASSLRGSSYNEQFF
11	TRBJ2-7	.	TRBD2	TRBV20-1	TGCAGTGCTAGTTTTTGCGCGGGGAGGGACTTC	CSASFCAGRDF
12	TRBJ2-2	once	.	TRBV28	TGTGCCAGCCAAGGCGGTACCGGGGAGCTGTTTTTT	CASQGGTGELFF
11	TRBJ1-1	.	.	TRBV9	TGTGCCAGCAGCTCAGGCACTGAAGCTTTCTTT	CASSSGTEAFF
18	TRBJ1-5	.	.	TRBV7-2	TGTGCCAGCAGCTTAGTGGCAGGGGTTTACTATAGCAATCAGCCCCAGCATTTT	CASSLVAGVYYSNQPQHF
20	TRBJ2-2	.	TRBD2	TRBV4-1	TGCGCCAGCAGCCAAGGGGGAAGAACTAGCGGGAGGGGGAACACCGGGGAGCTGTTTTTT	CASSQGGRTSGRGNTGELFF
15	TRBJ1-1	.	TRBD1	TRBV4-3	TGCGCCAGCAGCCAAGATACAGGGGGCAACACTGAAGCTTTCTTT	CASSQDTGGNTEAFF
18	TRBJ2-7	.	TRBD1	TRBV15	TGTGCCACCAGCAGAGAATCCTTCCGGGACAGGAATTCCTACGAGCAGTACTTC	CATSRESFRDRNSYEQYF
13	TRBJ1-1	.	TRBD1	TRBV9	TGTGCCAGCGGACCCACAGGGGACACTGAAGCTTTCTTT	CASGPTGDTEAFF